A selection of T cell receptor beta chains follows, all from one sample in a study of control samples from healthy donors and cancer patients. Sequenced by immunoSEQ multiplex PCR; TCRdb stores in-frame clones only, minus some. The sample consists of over 150,000 clones, 95% to 96% of them appearing once. Sequencing was carried out using blood. These receptors all come from a woman aged 25 to 39 in good health. The CDR3 runs from the conserved cysteine through the conserved F or W. Fields, in order: V gene, CDR3 protein.

v_call: TRBV6-6; cdr3_aa: CASSLGQGSSYEQYF
v_call: TRBV5-1; cdr3_aa: CASSLVAGSSDTQYF
v_call: TRBV5-6; cdr3_aa: CASSSGTVYDEQYF
v_call: TRBV9; cdr3_aa: CASSPYFSNTGELFF
v_call: TRBV27; cdr3_aa: CASSPWTGEETQYF
v_call: TRBV13; cdr3_aa: CASSHSWGSNSPLHF
v_call: TRBV4-1; cdr3_aa: CASSQDGGTDNQPQHF
v_call: TRBV9; cdr3_aa: CASSVGVMNDNSPLHF
v_call: TRBV28; cdr3_aa: CASSLIANSPLHF
v_call: TRBV7-9; cdr3_aa: CASSLNRDSNSYEQYF
v_call: TRBV28; cdr3_aa: CASSLIRTGGNQPQHF